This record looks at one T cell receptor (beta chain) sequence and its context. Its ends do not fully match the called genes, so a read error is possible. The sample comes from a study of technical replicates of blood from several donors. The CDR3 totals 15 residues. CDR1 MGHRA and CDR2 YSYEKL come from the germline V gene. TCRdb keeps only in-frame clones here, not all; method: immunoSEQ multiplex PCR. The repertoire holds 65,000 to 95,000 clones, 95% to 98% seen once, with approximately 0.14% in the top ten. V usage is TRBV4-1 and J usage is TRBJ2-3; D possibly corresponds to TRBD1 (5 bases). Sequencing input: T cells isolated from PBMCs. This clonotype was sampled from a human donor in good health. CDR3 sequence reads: CASSKDVRGTDTQYF. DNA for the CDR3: TGCGCCAGCAGCAAAGACGTCAGGGGCACAGATACGCAGTATTTT.